The following is a T cell receptor beta chain sequence with its context. The data were obtained in a study of cytomegalovirus exposure and HLA in healthy donors. Whereas donors were nominally healthy upon sampling, unrecorded immune exposures were probable. 60 Vbeta and 13 Jbeta primers were used in PCR. The data were produced by immunoSEQ multiplex PCR, yet TCRdb's version contains in-frame clones alone and is incomplete. The table has some 150,000 clones, roughly 82% seen once. Germline CDR1 LGHNT, CDR2 FRNRAP. V trimming: 8 bases; J trimming: 4 bases; junction bases outside the gene matches: 4. There are 13 residues in the CDR3.

Sequencing input: PBMCs. The TCR originated in a woman in her twenties or thirties in good health and CMV-seronegative. The chain combines TRBV12-5 with TRBJ1-2; 10 nucleotides agree with TRBD1. CDR3 region: CASSRTGGYGYTF. In DNA form, the CDR3 reads TGTGCTAGTTCCCGGACAGGGGGCTATGGCTACACCTTC.